This section outlines one TCR beta chain sequence together with its context. The source of the sample is a study of blood T cell repertoires in COVID-19. Data came from immunoSEQ multiplex PCR; TCRdb stores just in-frame clones and leaves some out. The sample yields 250,000 to 350,000 clones, around nine tenths seen once. Germline V CDR1 and CDR2: MNHNS, SASEGT. The ends were cut back, 3 bases at V and 0 bases at J, with 24 bases in the middle. The CDR3 covers 19 residues. The rearrangement uses TRBV6-1 and TRBJ2-7; a weak D match, TRBD2 (6 bases). The sequenced sample consisted of peripheral blood. The clonotype was recovered from a woman in her twenties or thirties with COVID-19, enrolled during active disease. Written as DNA, the CDR3 is TGTGCCAGCAGTGATGGGGTCCTTGGCGGGGTCGGAAGCTCCTACGAGCAGTACTTC. Translating gives CASSDGVLGGVGSSYEQYF.